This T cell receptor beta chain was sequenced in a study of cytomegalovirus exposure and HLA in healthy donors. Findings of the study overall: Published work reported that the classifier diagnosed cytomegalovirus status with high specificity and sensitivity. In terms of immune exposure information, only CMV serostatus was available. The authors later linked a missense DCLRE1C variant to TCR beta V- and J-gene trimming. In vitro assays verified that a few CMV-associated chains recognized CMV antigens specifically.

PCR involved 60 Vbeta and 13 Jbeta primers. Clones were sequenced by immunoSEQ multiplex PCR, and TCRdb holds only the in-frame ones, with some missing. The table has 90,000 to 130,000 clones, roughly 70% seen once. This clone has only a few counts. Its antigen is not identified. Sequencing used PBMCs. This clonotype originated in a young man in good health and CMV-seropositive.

The DNA of the CDR3 is TGCACCAGCAGCCAAGATGTAGGACAGGTAACCTACGAGCAGTACTTC. Translating gives CTSSQDVGQVTYEQYF. This sequence joins TRBV1 and TRBJ2-7; the DNA was not used to check the table's D call, TRBD1. TRBV1 is noted as a pseudogene. The CDR3 loop spans 16 amino acids.